These 31 T cell receptor beta chains were all obtained from the same sample, sequenced in a study of Graves' ophthalmopathy and Graves' hyperthyroidism. Using RNA transcripts, the TCR beta CDR3 regions were amplified. The authors performed first-round RT-PCR with HTBI primers and then a second-round multiplex PCR. MiXCR was run by TCRdb on the multiplex PCR reads, yielding one entry per CDR3 protein. The table includes some 39,000 distinct CDR3 sequences, around half detected once. Material: peripheral blood. These receptors came from an adult woman with stable Graves' hyperthyroidism.

The gene calls are TRBV5-4 and TRBJ2-7; D is ambiguous. Germline CDR1 is SGHNT and CDR2 is YYREEE (reference sequence). V was clipped by 6 bases and J by 0 bases, with 10 bases between them. The CDR3 is 13 amino acids. The CDR3 is CASTPDSSYEQYF. The DNA of the CDR3 is TGTGCCAGCACCCCCGACTCCTCCTACGAGCAGTACTTC.

By proportion, this clonotype is medium-sized. The rearrangement links TRBV20-1 to TRBJ2-7, with 10 bases identical to TRBD1. From germline, CDR1 is DFQATT and CDR2 SNEGSKA (reference sequence). The CDR3 has 14 residues. V was clipped by 6 bases and J by 3 bases; unmatched bases: 8. This CDR3 is CSARDRGLYYEQYF. The CDR3 bases are TGCAGTGCCCGCGACAGGGGGCTGTACTACGAGCAGTACTTC.

This clonotype occurred many times. The gene calls are TRBV20-1 and TRBJ2-5, with 7 bases that match TRBD2. CDR1 and CDR2 from the germline V gene are DFQATT and SNEGSKA (reference sequence). CDR3 length equals 14 residues. The V gene end was trimmed by 3 bases and the J gene end by 9 bases; junction bases not matched to a gene: 13. CDR3 sequence reads: CSASDWDYRGAQYF. The DNA for the CDR3 is TGCAGTGCTAGTGACTGGGACTACCGGGGAGCCCAGTACTTC.

In this sample, this clonotype turned up many times. This chain joins TRBV7-9 and TRBJ2-7; tentatively, D is TRBD2 (5 bases). Germline V CDR1 and CDR2: SEHNR, FQNEAQ (reference sequence). Trimming removed 3 bases from V and 5 bases from J, with 17 bases in between. The CDR3 consists of 15 residues. The CDR3 region is CASSFTDGMVDEQYF. In DNA form, the CDR3 reads TGTGCCAGCAGCTTTACAGACGGGATGGTCGACGAGCAGTACTTC.

This clonotype was counted many times. The genes are TRBV28 and TRBJ1-5; TRBD1 matches 8 bases. Germline V gives CDR1 MDHEN, CDR2 SYDVKM. The J segment lost 2 bases and the V segment lost 6 bases, leaving 6 bases of the junction unmatched. The CDR3 has 15 residues. The CDR3 DNA reads as TGTGCCAGCAGATCAGGGGGCGCGGGCAATCAGCCCCAGCATTTT. Amino acids: CASRSGGAGNQPQHF.

This clonotype has only a few counts. The gene calls are TRBV4-1 and TRBJ1-2; 7 nucleotides match TRBD1. CDR1 is MGHRA, CDR2 YSYEKL, per germline. This CDR3 has 15 residues. V shed 0 bases and J 4 bases; nucleotides not matched to a gene: 5. The CDR3 DNA reads TGCGCCAGCAGCCAAGATCAGGGGACAGTCTATGGCTACACCTTC. Encoded protein: CASSQDQGTVYGYTF.

The sample holds many counts of this clonotype. The chain joins TRBV19 to TRBJ1-1; D is undetermined. V was pared by 3 bases and J by 0 bases, with 5 bases between. CDR1 and CDR2 (germline): LNHDA, SQIVND (reference sequence). The CDR3 length is 13 residues. The CDR3, as DNA: TGTGCCAGTAGTATCTCACTGAACACTGAAGCTTTCTTT. Translating it yields CASSISLNTEAFF.

At least ten counts were recorded for this clonotype. This chain joins TRBV30 and TRBJ1-3, with a weak D call TRBD1 (6 bases). Trimming took off 3 bases at V and 8 bases at J, with 17 bases between the two ends. Looked up from germline, CDR1 is GTSNPN and CDR2 is SVGIG (reference sequence). This CDR3 is built from 14 residues. The CDR3 DNA is TGTGCCTGGAGGGACAGAAGTCGGAAGGACACCATATATTTT. This encodes CAWRDRSRKDTIYF.

V and J are TRBV25-1 and TRBJ1-1, with TRBD1 matching over 7 bases. The CDR3 spans 11 residues. The V gene end was trimmed by 9 bases and the J gene end by 4 bases; junction bases not matched to a gene: 2. The germline V gene has CDR1 MGHDK and CDR2 SYGVNS. CDR3 DNA sequence: TGTGCCAGACAGGGGATCACTGAAGCTTTCTTT. Translation: CARQGITEAFF. The full variable domain, completed using reference TRBV25-1 and TRBJ1-1, is EADIYQTPRYLVIGTGKKITLECSQTMGHDKMYWYQQDPGMELHLIHYSYGVNSTEKGDLSSESTVSRIRTEHFPLTLESARPSHTSQYLCARQGITEAFFGQGTRLTVV.

By share, this clonotype ranks as medium-sized. The chain employs TRBV19 and TRBJ1-6; no reliable D call. V lost 3 bases to trimming and J lost 0 bases, with 12 bases between them. Germline CDR1 is LNHDA and CDR2 is SQIVND (reference sequence). This CDR3 has 17 residues. Here the CDR3 reads CASSIRPPSSYNSPLHF. CDR3 DNA sequence: TGTGCCAGTAGTATCAGACCGCCGAGCTCCTATAATTCACCCCTCCACTTT.

Here the CDR3 reads CASSEGGQGWETQYF. The DNA of the CDR3 is TGTGCCAGCAGTGAGGGGGGACAGGGGTGGGAGACCCAGTACTTC. This chain connects TRBV2 to TRBJ2-5, with 10 bases lining up with TRBD1. Germline V CDR1 and CDR2: SNHLY, FYNNEI. This CDR3 comprises 15 residues. Germline trimming cut 3 bases from V and 5 bases from J; bases unmatched to any gene: 6.

This clonotype was recorded at least ten times. The rearrangement links TRBV5-1 to TRBJ2-7, with 11 bases that match TRBD2. CDR1 is SGHRS and CDR2 is YFSETQ in the germline V gene. With 6 bases clipped from V and 2 bases from J, the junction kept 10 bases outside the gene matches. This CDR3 spans 16 amino acids. This CDR3 is CASTREPSGRTYEQYF. The CDR3 nucleotides read TGCGCCAGCACAAGGGAGCCTAGCGGGAGGACCTACGAGCAGTACTTC.

Many counts were recorded for this clonotype. The chain combines TRBV5-6 with TRBJ2-2; D remains ambiguous. With 0 bases removed from V and 4 bases from J, the gap between germline ends came to 13 bases. This CDR3 comprises 16 residues. CDR1 is SGHDT, CDR2 YYEEEE, per germline. The CDR3 region is CASSLVQAMGTGELFF. DNA for the CDR3: TGTGCCAGCAGCTTGGTTCAGGCGATGGGCACCGGGGAGCTGTTTTTT. The complete variable domain, with remaining parts taken from reference TRBV5-6 and TRBJ2-2, reads DAGVTQSPTHLIKTRGQQVTLRCSPKSGHDTVSWYQQALGQGPQFIFQYYEEEERQRGNFPDRFSGHQFPNYSSELNVNALLLGDSALYLCASSLVQAMGTGELFFGEGSRLTVL.

This clonotype was observed at least ten times. This chain uses TRBV27 with TRBJ1-2, with 9 bases that match TRBD1. Germline loops: CDR1 MNHEY, CDR2 SMNVEV (reference sequence). There are 14 residues in the CDR3. The ends lost 3 bases at V and 6 bases at J; junction bases unmatched: 5. This CDR3 reads CASSLGQGGDGYTF. DNA of the CDR3: TGTGCCAGCAGTTTGGGACAGGGTGGGGATGGCTACACCTTC.

The sample holds one count of this clonotype. The chain has TRBV24-1 and TRBJ1-1; TRBD1 is a possible D gene (6 bases). V was pared by 7 bases and J by 5 bases, with 13 bases between. CDR3 length: 13 residues. The germline gives CDR1 KGHDR, CDR2 SFDVKD. In DNA, the CDR3 is TGTGCCACCAGCGAGGGGGGGGGGACTGAAGCTTTCTTT. Protein sequence: CATSEGGGTEAFF.

The rearrangement uses TRBV2 and TRBJ1-5, with D unclear. V lost 4 bases to trimming and J lost 0 bases, with 10 bases between them. The CDR3 spans 15 residues. Germline values: CDR1 SNHLY, CDR2 FYNNEI. The DNA of the CDR3 is TGTGCCAGCAGTGCGGGGATCTATAGCAATCAGCCCCAGCATTTT. It yields the protein CASSAGIYSNQPQHF.

At least ten counts were recorded for this clonotype. V usage is TRBV7-8 and J usage is TRBJ1-1; unclear D gene. From germline, CDR1 is SGHVS and CDR2 FQNEAQ. There are 12 residues in the CDR3. V gave up 2 bases and J gave up 6 bases, with 7 bases separating them. CDR3 region: CASSLQTPEAFF. The CDR3 DNA sequence: TGTGCCAGCAGCTTACAGACCCCTGAAGCTTTCTTT.

V gene TRBV10-3 combines with J gene TRBJ1-2, with D possibly matching TRBD1 (6 bases). CDR3 length: 13 residues. Germline V gives CDR1 ENHRY, CDR2 SYGVKD. Trimming stripped 10 bases from V and 8 bases from J, with 20 bases between. CDR3 region: CASSLTGMDGYTF. CDR3 sequence (DNA): TGTGCCAGCAGCTTAACAGGGATGGACGGCTACACCTTC.

This clonotype has a count of ten or more. V gene TRBV7-2 combines with J gene TRBJ1-1; D uncertain. Trimming took 2 bases from V and 5 from J, leaving 12 bases between them. This CDR3 spans 14 amino acids. The V gene's germline CDR1 is SGHTA and CDR2 FQGNSA. CDR3 in amino acids: CASSLLQDGTEAFF. Written as DNA, the CDR3 is TGTGCCAGCAGCTTACTCCAGGATGGTACTGAAGCTTTCTTT.

This clonotype appeared many times. The chain links TRBV10-3 to TRBJ2-3; TRBD2 matches at 11 bases. V lost 6 bases to trimming and J lost 2 bases; unmatched junction nucleotides: 7. Germline V gene sequence: CDR1 ENHRY, CDR2 SYGVKD. The length of the CDR3 is 16 residues. The CDR3 coding sequence is TGTGCCATCAGGGATAGCGGGAGGGCCCTCACAGATACGCAGTATTTT. This gives the protein CAIRDSGRALTDTQYF.

This clonotype was detected once. The chain carries TRBV20-1 and TRBJ2-5; D could derive from TRBD1 or TRBD2 (5 bases each). Trimming removed 0 bases at V and 5 bases at J, with 25 bases between. Germline values: CDR1 DFQATT, CDR2 SNEGSKA (reference sequence). This CDR3 region has 18 residues. As DNA, the CDR3 is TGCAGTGCTAGAGATCGTGGGGCCGTAGTACGGGGATGGGAGACCCAGTACTTC. This gives the protein CSARDRGAVVRGWETQYF.

This clonotype was observed at least ten times. V gene TRBV5-1 combines with J gene TRBJ2-7; weak D call: TRBD1 (5 bases). The CDR3 has 15 amino acids. The ends were cut back, 0 bases at V and 2 bases at J, with 12 bases in the middle. Looked up from germline, CDR1 is SGHRS and CDR2 is YFSETQ. CDR3 protein: CASSLEEGATYEQYF. CDR3 bases: TGCGCCAGCAGCTTGGAGGAAGGGGCGACCTACGAGCAGTACTTC.

In its sample, this clonotype was seen many times. CDR3 sequence reads: CASTPHHGNTGELFF. CDR3 coding DNA: TGTGCCAGCACCCCCCATCATGGGAACACCGGGGAGCTGTTTTTT. The V call is TRBV6-2 or TRBV6-3, the J call TRBJ2-2; unclear D gene. Trimming left V 7 bases short and J 1 base short, with 13 bases between. The V gene's germline CDR1 is MNHEY and CDR2 SVGEGT. This CDR3 is built from 15 residues.

V is TRBV10-3 and J is TRBJ2-7; 7 bases agree with TRBD1. V was pared by 3 bases and J by 5 bases, with 13 bases of the junction left unmatched. The CDR3 runs 16 residues. Germline V gives CDR1 ENHRY, CDR2 SYGVKD. CDR3 nucleotide sequence: TGTGCCATCAGTGACCCCGGGACAGAATCTTACCACGAGCAGTACTTC. Its protein is CAISDPGTESYHEQYF.

This clonotype counts as medium-sized. The J gene is TRBJ1-2, the V gene TRBV6-2 or TRBV6-3; D unclear. Germline CDR1 reads MNHEY; CDR2 reads SVGEGT. Between the trimmed V and J ends, which lost 0 bases and 8 bases, there was a span of 10 bases. CDR3 length: 13 residues. The CDR3 DNA sequence: TGTGCCAGCAGTTACTCGAGGGTCGGGGGCTACACCTTC. Its translation: CASSYSRVGGYTF.

Details on this clonotype: The DNA is omitted, as the CDR3 cannot be located on it reliably, and the CDR3 follows TCRdb's listing. The rearrangement joins TRBV24-1 to TRBJ2-2; TRBD2 was called by the table and not checked on the DNA. The CDR3 is 20 amino acids long, termini counted. Per germline, CDR1 KGHDR and CDR2 SFDVKD. CDR3 sequence: CASSQADTQYFGPGTGELFF.

The table lists this clonotype with many counts. V usage is TRBV29-1 and J usage is TRBJ2-2; 10 nucleotides align to TRBD1. Trimming took 6 bases from V and 6 from J; bases not matched to a gene: 4. CDR1 is SQVTM and CDR2 is ANQGSEA in the germline V gene. The CDR3 is 13 residues long. In DNA form, the CDR3 reads TGCAGCGTGGCCGGGACAGGGGCCGGGGAGCTGTTTTTT. Residues: CSVAGTGAGELFF.

With regard to this clonotype: A much more abundant neighbour one base away suggests this may be a read error. This chain links TRBV18 with TRBJ1-4; a weak D match, TRBD1 (5 bases). Per the germline V gene, CDR1 is KGHSH and CDR2 is LQKENI. CDR3 size: 13 residues. The CDR3 sequence is CATRGNDNEKLLF. Here the CDR3 DNA reads TGTGCCACTCGGGGGAACGATAATGAAAAACTGCTTTTT.

A single count supports this clonotype. The chain recombines TRBV7-2 with TRBJ2-5; D gene unclear. The CDR3 spans 13 residues. Germline V gives CDR1 SGHTA, CDR2 FQGNSA. The DNA of the CDR3 is TGTGCAAGCTGTCCCGGTATTCGGGAGACCCAGTACTTC. This gives the protein CASCPGIRETQYF.

This clonotype was recorded many times. V gene TRBV7-9 combines with J gene TRBJ1-4; TRBD1 might be the D (5 bases). The CDR3 extends over 14 amino acids. Germline CDR1 is SEHNR and CDR2 is FQNEAQ (reference sequence). Trimming pared 1 base from V and 8 bases from J, leaving 11 bases between. Written as DNA, the CDR3 is TGTGCCAGCAGCTTAGGGGCCGAGGGGGAAAAACTGTTTTTT. The encoded protein is CASSLGAEGEKLFF.

This chain connects TRBV19 to TRBJ2-1; TRBD2 agrees at 14 bases. The germline CDR1 and CDR2 sequences are LNHDA and SQIVND (reference sequence). This CDR3 contains 20 residues. The trim removed 5 bases at V and 4 bases at J, leaving 16 bases unmatched. The CDR3 bases are TGTGCCAGTAGTTCCTCCGGGACTAGCGGGAGCTTTTTGGGTTACAATGAGCAGTTCTTC. Translated, it gives CASSSSGTSGSFLGYNEQFF.